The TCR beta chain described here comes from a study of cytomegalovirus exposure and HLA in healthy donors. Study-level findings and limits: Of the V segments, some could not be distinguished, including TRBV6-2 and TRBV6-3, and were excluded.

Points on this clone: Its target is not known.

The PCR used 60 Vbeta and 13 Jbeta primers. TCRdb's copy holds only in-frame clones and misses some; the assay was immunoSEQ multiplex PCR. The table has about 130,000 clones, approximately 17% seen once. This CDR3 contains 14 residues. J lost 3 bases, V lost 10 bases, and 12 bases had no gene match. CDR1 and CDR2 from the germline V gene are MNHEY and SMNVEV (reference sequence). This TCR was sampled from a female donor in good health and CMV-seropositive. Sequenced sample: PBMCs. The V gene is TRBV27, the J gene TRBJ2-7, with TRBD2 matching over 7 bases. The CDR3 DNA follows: TGTGCCAAATCACTGGGGGGGACGTACTACGAGCAGTACTTC. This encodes CAKSLGGTYYEQYF.